This T cell receptor (beta chain) was found in a study of cytomegalovirus exposure and HLA in healthy donors. The data were produced by immunoSEQ multiplex PCR, yet TCRdb's version contains in-frame clones alone and is incomplete. The table records roughly 130,000 clones, roughly 90% of them present only once. CDR1 MNHNY and CDR2 SVGAGI come from the germline V gene (reference sequence). The CDR3 sequence is 15 residues long. Deletions cut 6 bases from V and 6 bases from J, with 18 bases between. The rearrangement joins TRBV6-6 to TRBJ2-4; weak D call: TRBD1 (5 bases). The sequencing sample was made of PBMCs. The receptor was derived from a young man in good health and CMV-seronegative. The CDR3, as DNA: TGTGCCAGCAGCGGCCCCTCGACAGTAGGAAACATTCAGTACTTC. Amino acid sequence: CASSGPSTVGNIQYF.